The rows below give T cell receptor beta chains drawn from one sample of a study of cytomegalovirus exposure and HLA in healthy donors. This table comes from immunoSEQ multiplex PCR, and its TCRdb copy is limited to in-frame clones, with some not included. The sample carries over 200,000 clones, around 91% recorded once. The sequenced sample was PBMCs. Receptor source: a woman aged 18-29 years in good health and CMV-seronegative. Each CDR3 is given with its conserved first and last residue.

v_call: TRBV6-1
j_call: TRBJ1-6
cdr3_aa: CASSARSSYNSPLHF

v_call: TRBV6-1
j_call: TRBJ2-3
cdr3_aa: CASSADGGAPDTQYF

v_call: TRBV28
j_call: TRBJ1-2
cdr3_aa: CASSLDRGDYGYTF

v_call: TRBV27
j_call: TRBJ1-4
cdr3_aa: CASSGQGAQNNEKLFF

v_call: TRBV6-5
j_call: TRBJ2-2
cdr3_aa: CASSYSQYTGELFF

v_call: TRBV27
j_call: TRBJ1-1
cdr3_aa: CASSLSAGSTEAFF

v_call: TRBV28
j_call: TRBJ1-2
cdr3_aa: CASSSTGTANYGYTF

v_call: TRBV14
j_call: TRBJ2-3
cdr3_aa: CASSLSDYGTDTQYF

v_call: TRBV19
j_call: TRBJ1-6
cdr3_aa: CASSIKHSPLHF

v_call: TRBV4-3
j_call: TRBJ2-1
cdr3_aa: CASSQDTRGGYNEQFF

v_call: TRBV4-1
j_call: TRBJ2-1
cdr3_aa: CASSQEGARFEQFF

v_call: TRBV7-8
j_call: TRBJ2-5
cdr3_aa: CASSLGQGVETQYF

v_call: TRBV5-5
j_call: TRBJ2-7
cdr3_aa: CASSEGSVGPSYEQYF

v_call: TRBV4-3
j_call: TRBJ2-5
cdr3_aa: CASSQDLPLVYGGADETQYF

v_call: TRBV23-1
j_call: TRBJ1-6
cdr3_aa: CASSQSVRRFSYNSPLHF

v_call: TRBV7-2
j_call: TRBJ2-1
cdr3_aa: CASSLTSGGAYEQFF

v_call: TRBV5-6
j_call: TRBJ2-5
cdr3_aa: CASSLYGRSGAQYF

v_call: TRBV19
j_call: TRBJ1-5
cdr3_aa: CASSIDGQGIQPQHF

v_call: TRBV30
j_call: TRBJ1-5
cdr3_aa: CAWSVQGNQPQHF

v_call: TRBV7-8
j_call: TRBJ1-2
cdr3_aa: CASSPGQGAFYGYTF

v_call: TRBV7-2
j_call: TRBJ1-4
cdr3_aa: CASSPTGLNEKLFF

v_call: TRBV7-9
j_call: TRBJ1-1
cdr3_aa: CASSFTRGMNTEAFF

v_call: TRBV6-5
j_call: TRBJ1-6
cdr3_aa: CASSPVATYNSPLHF

v_call: TRBV6-1
j_call: TRBJ2-3
cdr3_aa: CASSELAGNTDTQYF

v_call: TRBV7-8
j_call: TRBJ1-2
cdr3_aa: CASSQIGQDNYGYTF

v_call: TRBV7-3
j_call: TRBJ2-5
cdr3_aa: CASSPRRGETQYF

v_call: TRBV11-1
j_call: TRBJ1-2
cdr3_aa: CASSRDSSSYGYTF

v_call: TRBV6-5
j_call: TRBJ1-6
cdr3_aa: CASSYSGLGSPLHF

v_call: TRBV18
j_call: TRBJ1-6
cdr3_aa: CASSPKTLRGGLGALHF

v_call: TRBV10-3
j_call: TRBJ2-3
cdr3_aa: CATEGLAGGSTDTQYF

v_call: TRBV4-1
j_call: TRBJ2-5
cdr3_aa: CASSQVLTYQETQYF

v_call: TRBV4-1
j_call: TRBJ2-7
cdr3_aa: CASSHLLALEQYF

v_call: TRBV7-7
j_call: TRBJ2-5
cdr3_aa: CASSPSWGGETQYF

v_call: TRBV15
j_call: TRBJ2-3
cdr3_aa: CATSRGFTGNTQYF

v_call: TRBV29-1
j_call: TRBJ1-1
cdr3_aa: CSVEDLGGETEAFF

v_call: TRBV5-8
j_call: TRBJ2-2
cdr3_aa: CASSWFGANTGELFF

v_call: TRBV7-2
j_call: TRBJ2-7
cdr3_aa: CASSRGLTEYEQYF

v_call: TRBV27
j_call: TRBJ1-2
cdr3_aa: CASSHPGTGGGYTF

v_call: TRBV7-8
j_call: TRBJ1-4
cdr3_aa: CASSLQGGNEKLFF

v_call: TRBV19
j_call: TRBJ2-7
cdr3_aa: CASSIGGLLSSYEQYF

v_call: TRBV2
j_call: TRBJ2-5
cdr3_aa: CAPGQGETQYF

v_call: TRBV2
j_call: TRBJ1-2
cdr3_aa: CASTLSRDSSPEGYTF

v_call: TRBV4-3
j_call: TRBJ2-2
cdr3_aa: CASSQEGAPGFSGELFF

v_call: TRBV6-5
j_call: TRBJ1-5
cdr3_aa: CASSWARDSNQPQHF

v_call: TRBV5-1
j_call: TRBJ1-5
cdr3_aa: CASSPDSPRDQPQHF

v_call: TRBV11-2
j_call: TRBJ2-7
cdr3_aa: CASSSQQGADQQYF

v_call: TRBV5-1
j_call: TRBJ1-1
cdr3_aa: CASSLAGTGGNTEAFF

v_call: TRBV7-9
j_call: TRBJ2-1
cdr3_aa: CASSLGGPSYNEQFF

v_call: TRBV28
j_call: TRBJ2-7
cdr3_aa: CASSSYQGTVYEQYF